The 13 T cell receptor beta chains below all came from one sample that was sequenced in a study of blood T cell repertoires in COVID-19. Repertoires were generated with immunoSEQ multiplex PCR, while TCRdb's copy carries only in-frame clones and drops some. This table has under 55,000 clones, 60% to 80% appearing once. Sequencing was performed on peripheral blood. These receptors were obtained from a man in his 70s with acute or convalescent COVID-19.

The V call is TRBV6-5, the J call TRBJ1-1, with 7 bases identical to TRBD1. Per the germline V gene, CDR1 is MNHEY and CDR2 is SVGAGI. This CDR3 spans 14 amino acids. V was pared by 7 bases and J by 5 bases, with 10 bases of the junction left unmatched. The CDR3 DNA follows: TGTGCCAGCAAACAGGGGAGTGAAAGGACTGAAGCTTTCTTT. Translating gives CASKQGSERTEAFF.

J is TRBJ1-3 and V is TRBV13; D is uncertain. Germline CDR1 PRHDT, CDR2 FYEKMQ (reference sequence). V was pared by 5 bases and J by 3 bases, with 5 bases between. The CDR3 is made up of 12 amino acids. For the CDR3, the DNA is TGTGCCAGCAGCCTTTTTGGAAACACCATATATTTT. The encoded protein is CASSLFGNTIYF.

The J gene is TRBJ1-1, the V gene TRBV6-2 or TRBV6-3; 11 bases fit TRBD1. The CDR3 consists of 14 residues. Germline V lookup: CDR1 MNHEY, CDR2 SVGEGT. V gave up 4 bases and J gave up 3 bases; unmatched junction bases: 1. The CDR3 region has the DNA TGTGCCAGCAGTTGGGACAGGGGGGACACTGAAGCTTTCTTT. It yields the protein CASSWDRGDTEAFF.

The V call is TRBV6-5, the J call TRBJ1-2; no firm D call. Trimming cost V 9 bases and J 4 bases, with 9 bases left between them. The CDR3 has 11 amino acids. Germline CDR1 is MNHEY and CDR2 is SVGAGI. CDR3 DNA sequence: TGTGCCAGTCAGGCCTCCTATGGCTACACCTTC. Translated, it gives CASQASYGYTF.

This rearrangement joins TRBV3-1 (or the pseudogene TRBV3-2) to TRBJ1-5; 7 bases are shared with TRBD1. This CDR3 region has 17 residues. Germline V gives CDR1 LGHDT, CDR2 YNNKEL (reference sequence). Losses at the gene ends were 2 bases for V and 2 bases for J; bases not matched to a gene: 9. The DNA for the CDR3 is TGTGCCAGCAGCCAAAGATACCTAGACAGGGGCAATCAGCCCCAGCATTTT. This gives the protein CASSQRYLDRGNQPQHF.

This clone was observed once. The CDR3 loop is CASSVRDRGNYGYTF. Here the CDR3 DNA reads TGTGCCAGCAGTGTCAGGGACAGGGGCAACTATGGCTACACCTTC. This chain connects TRBV28 to TRBJ1-2, with 10 bases identical to TRBD1. The V and J ends lost 5 bases and 2 bases, in that order; junction bases with no gene match: 5. This CDR3 region has 15 residues. Germline values: CDR1 MDHEN, CDR2 SYDVKM.

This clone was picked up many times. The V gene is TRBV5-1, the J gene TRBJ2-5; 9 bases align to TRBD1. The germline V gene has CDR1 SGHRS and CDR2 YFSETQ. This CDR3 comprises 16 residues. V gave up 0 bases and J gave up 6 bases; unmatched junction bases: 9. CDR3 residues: CASSLGQAQGAKTQYF. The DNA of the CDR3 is TGCGCCAGCAGCTTGGGTCAGGCACAGGGGGCGAAGACCCAGTACTTC.

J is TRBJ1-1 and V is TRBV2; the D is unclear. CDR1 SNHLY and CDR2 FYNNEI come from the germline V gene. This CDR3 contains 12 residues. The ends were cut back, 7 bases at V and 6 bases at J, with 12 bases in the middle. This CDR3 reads CASTPGGPEAFF. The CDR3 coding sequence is TGTGCCAGCACGCCAGGAGGGCCTGAAGCTTTCTTT.

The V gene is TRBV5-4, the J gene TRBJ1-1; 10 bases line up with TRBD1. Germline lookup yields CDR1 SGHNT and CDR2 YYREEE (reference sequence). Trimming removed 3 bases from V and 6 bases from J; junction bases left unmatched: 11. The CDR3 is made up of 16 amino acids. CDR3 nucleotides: TGTGCCAGCAGCTACTCCGGGACAGGGGCTTTCGCTGAAGCTTTCTTT. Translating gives CASSYSGTGAFAEAFF.

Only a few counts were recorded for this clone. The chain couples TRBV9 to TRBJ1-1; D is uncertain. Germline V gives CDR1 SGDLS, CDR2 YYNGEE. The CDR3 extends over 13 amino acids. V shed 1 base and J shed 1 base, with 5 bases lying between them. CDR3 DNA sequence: TGTGCCAGCAGCGTAACACCGAACACTGAAGCTTTCTTT. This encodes CASSVTPNTEAFF.

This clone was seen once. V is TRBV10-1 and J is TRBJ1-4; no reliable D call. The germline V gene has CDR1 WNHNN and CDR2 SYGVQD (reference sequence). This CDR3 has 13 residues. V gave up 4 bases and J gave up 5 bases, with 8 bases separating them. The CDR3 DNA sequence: TGCGCCAGCAGTGCGACCGGGAATGAAAAACTGTTTTTT. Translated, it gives CASSATGNEKLFF.

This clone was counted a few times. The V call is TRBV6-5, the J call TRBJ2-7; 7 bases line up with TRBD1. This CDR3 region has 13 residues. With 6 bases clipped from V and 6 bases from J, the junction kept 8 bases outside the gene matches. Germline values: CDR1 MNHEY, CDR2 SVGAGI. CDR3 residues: CASRTGTFAEQYF. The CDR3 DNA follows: TGTGCCAGCAGGACAGGGACGTTCGCCGAGCAGTACTTC.

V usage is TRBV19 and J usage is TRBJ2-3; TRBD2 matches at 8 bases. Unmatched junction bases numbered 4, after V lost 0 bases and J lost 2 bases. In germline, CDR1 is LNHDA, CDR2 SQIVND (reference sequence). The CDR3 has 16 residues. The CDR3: CASSIDGRGVTDTQYF. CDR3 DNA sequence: TGTGCCAGTAGTATAGATGGGCGGGGGGTCACAGATACGCAGTATTTT.